Each of the 27 T cell receptor beta chains below was sequenced from the same sample in a study of T cell changes during pregnancy in multiple sclerosis. Clones were read by immunoSEQ multiplex PCR, and TCRdb kept only the in-frame ones, dropping some. Of 75,000 to 85,000 clones listed, around 93% are singletons. Specimen: peripheral blood, collected in the second trimester of pregnancy. These receptor sequences come from a female donor with multiple sclerosis, enrolled in a pregnancy study.

This rearrangement joins TRBV27 to TRBJ1-1; perhaps TRBD1 as D (6 bases). From germline, CDR1 is MNHEY and CDR2 SMNVEV (reference sequence). CDR3 length equals 17 residues. The V end was cut by 2 bases, the J end by 4 bases, with 20 bases between. The CDR3 DNA follows: TGTGCCAGCAGTTTAACCTGGGCAGGGGCGAGTCCCACTGAAGCTTTCTTT. Protein sequence: CASSLTWAGASPTEAFF.

J is TRBJ2-1 and V is TRBV6-4, with 11 nucleotides matching TRBD2. This CDR3 comprises 15 residues. Germline V gene lookup returns CDR1 MRHNA and CDR2 SNTAGT. Trimming took 4 bases from V and 8 from J; bases not matched to a gene: 7. The CDR3 region is CASSVVSGGADEQFF. The CDR3 DNA is TGTGCCAGCAGTGTCGTTAGCGGGGGGGCGGATGAGCAGTTCTTC.

J is TRBJ2-7 and V is TRBV7-9; 10 bases fit TRBD1. The germline V gene has CDR1 SEHNR and CDR2 FQNEAQ (reference sequence). V was pared by 7 bases and J by 2 bases, with 5 bases of the junction left unmatched. The CDR3 is made up of 14 amino acids. The chain's CDR3 is CASNDRGPTYEQYF. Here the CDR3 DNA reads TGTGCCAGCAACGACAGGGGGCCTACCTACGAGCAGTACTTC.

The chain employs TRBV4-1 and TRBJ1-2, with 8 nucleotides matching TRBD1. CDR1 is MGHRA and CDR2 is YSYEKL in the germline V gene. The CDR3 sequence is 14 residues long. The junction had 7 bases not matched to a gene; V was cut back by 3 bases and J by 7 bases. In DNA, the CDR3 is TGCGCCAGCAGCCAGTCGACAGGGGCAGGTGGCTACACCTTC. Translating it yields CASSQSTGAGGYTF.

This sequence joins TRBV7-3 and TRBJ1-1; unclear D gene. Looked up from germline, CDR1 is SGHTA and CDR2 is FQGTGA. Trimming removed 0 bases from V and 7 bases from J, with 9 bases in between. The CDR3 runs to 13 residues. CDR3 nucleotides: TGTGCCAGCAGCTTAACCGTTAGTGGTGAAGCTTTCTTT. Encoded protein: CASSLTVSGEAFF.

This clone was counted a few times. The rearrangement links TRBV29-1 to TRBJ1-1, with unresolved D. The CDR3 totals 12 residues. V gave up 6 bases and J gave up 4 bases, with 12 bases separating them. Germline CDR1 SQVTM, CDR2 ANQGSEA. CDR3 DNA sequence: TGCAGCGTAAATTCCGGGGTCACTGAAGCTTTCTTT. It specifies CSVNSGVTEAFF.

This clone was seen a single time. V gene TRBV7-9 combines with J gene TRBJ2-7, with TRBD1 as a possible D gene (5 bases). From germline, CDR1 is SEHNR and CDR2 FQNEAQ (reference sequence). Trimming shortened V by 2 bases and J by 6 bases, and 11 bases separated the two germline ends. The CDR3 is 13 residues long. CDR3 region: CASSLTGPLEQYF. In nucleotides, the CDR3 is TGTGCCAGCAGCTTAACAGGTCCCCTCGAGCAGTACTTC.

The chain employs TRBV6-6 and TRBJ1-5, with D maybe TRBD1 (5 bases). This CDR3 comprises 14 residues. Looked up from germline, CDR1 is MNHNY and CDR2 is SVGAGI (reference sequence). V lost 6 bases to trimming and J lost 4 bases, with 13 bases between them. The chain's CDR3 is CASRFKDTNQPQHF. The CDR3 bases are TGTGCCAGCAGATTCAAGGACACTAATCAGCCCCAGCATTTT.

The V and J genes are TRBV7-3 and TRBJ1-1, with a weak D call TRBD1 (6 bases). V gave up 4 bases and J gave up 2 bases, with 8 bases separating them. Germline assignment: CDR1 SGHTA and CDR2 FQGTGA. This CDR3 is built from 13 residues. The chain's CDR3 is CASSSGTNTEAFF. The DNA of the CDR3 is TGTGCCAGCAGCTCCGGGACAAACACTGAAGCTTTCTTT.

The chain carries TRBV6-5 and TRBJ1-2; D might be TRBD1 (5 bases). V was shortened by 6 bases and J by 1 base, with 15 bases between the two germline ends. The germline V gene encodes CDR1 MNHEY and CDR2 SVGAGI. This CDR3 contains 15 residues. DNA for the CDR3: TGTGCCAGCAGCCCCTCGACAGTGTATAACTATGGCTACACCTTC. Translated: CASSPSTVYNYGYTF.

This clone was seen a single time. The chain is built from TRBV30 and TRBJ1-1, with D tentatively TRBD1 (5 bases). Between the trimmed V and J ends, which lost 1 base and 4 bases, there was a span of 7 bases. Germline values: CDR1 GTSNPN, CDR2 SVGIG (reference sequence). The CDR3 has 12 amino acids. The CDR3 region is CAWSGGTTEAFF. The CDR3 DNA follows: TGTGCCTGGAGTGGCGGGACCACTGAAGCTTTCTTT.

This chain links TRBV10-3 with TRBJ2-6; 16 positions match TRBD2. Per germline, CDR1 ENHRY and CDR2 SYGVKD. V was pared by 6 bases and J by 2 bases, with 4 bases of the junction left unmatched. The CDR3 length is 18 residues. The CDR3 loop is CAIRGTSGGDPGANVLTF. The DNA of the CDR3 is TGTGCCATCAGGGGGACTAGCGGGGGGGATCCTGGGGCCAACGTCCTGACTTTC.

V usage is TRBV19 and J usage is TRBJ2-7, with D unclear. There are 15 residues in the CDR3. Germline V gives CDR1 LNHDA, CDR2 SQIVND (reference sequence). Trimming removed 6 bases from V and 5 bases from J, with 20 bases in between. This CDR3 is CASSPRRVPADEQYF. In DNA form, the CDR3 reads TGTGCCAGTAGCCCACGCCGGGTCCCCGCCGACGAGCAGTACTTC.

The chain links TRBV6-4 to TRBJ1-6; D might be TRBD1 (6 bases). CDR3 length equals 14 residues. Germline loops: CDR1 MRHNA, CDR2 SNTAGT. Trimming took off 4 bases at V and 8 bases at J, with 12 bases between the two ends. In nucleotides, the CDR3 is TGTGCCAGCAGTGTGGCGGCAGGGGATTCACCCCTCCACTTT. Translating gives CASSVAAGDSPLHF.

The J gene is TRBJ2-3, the V gene TRBV6-4; a weak D match, TRBD1 (6 bases). Germline V gene lookup returns CDR1 MRHNA and CDR2 SNTAGT. The CDR3 spans 14 residues. Trimming removed 3 bases at V and 3 bases at J, with 10 bases between. The CDR3: CASSENTGTDTQYF. In DNA, the CDR3 is TGTGCCAGCAGTGAAAACACAGGGACAGATACGCAGTATTTT.

This chain connects TRBV21-1 to TRBJ1-5; TRBD1, the table's D call, was not compared with the DNA. TRBV21-1 is labeled a pseudogene. The CDR3 runs to 14 residues. CDR3 bases: TGTGCCAGCAGCAAATCCAGGTACAATCAGCCCCAGCATTTT. Protein sequence: CASSKSRYNQPQHF.

This clone came up a few times. The genes are TRBV10-2 and TRBJ2-7; TRBD2 aligns across 10 bases. CDR1 is WSHSY and CDR2 is SAAADI in the germline V gene. CDR3 length: 15 amino acids. V trimming: 3 bases; J trimming: 0 bases; junction bases outside the gene matches: 2. The CDR3 bases are TGCGCCAGCAGTGAACTAGCGGGGTTCTCCTACGAGCAGTACTTC. Translating gives CASSELAGFSYEQYF.

This chain connects TRBV9 to TRBJ1-6, with TRBD1 matching 12 bases. Germline assignment: CDR1 SGDLS and CDR2 YYNGEE. V lost 4 bases, J lost 12 bases, and 8 bases stayed unmatched. This CDR3 has 15 amino acids. CDR3 DNA sequence: TGTGCCAGCAGCCCGGGACAGGGGGCCTTTAAACCCCTCCACTTT. Translating gives CASSPGQGAFKPLHF.

The rearrangement joins TRBV6-6 to TRBJ1-1; no reliable D call. CDR3 length: 11 amino acids. Germline V gene data show CDR1 as MNHNY and CDR2 as SVGAGI (reference sequence). The CDR3 protein is CALVANTEAFF. The CDR3 nucleotides are TGTGCTCTAGTCGCGAACACTGAAGCTTTCTTT.

The chain links TRBV28 to TRBJ2-1; D is possibly TRBD2 (6 bases). From germline, CDR1 is MDHEN and CDR2 SYDVKM. Trimming removed 2 bases at V and 10 bases at J, with 12 bases between. This CDR3 has 13 residues. The DNA for the CDR3 is TGTGCCAGCAGTTTACCGGGAGTCCGGGAGCAGTTCTTC. Translation: CASSLPGVREQFF.

The V call is TRBV5-4, the J call TRBJ1-6, with TRBD1 matching over 10 bases. The germline V gene encodes CDR1 SGHNT and CDR2 YYREEE (reference sequence). The CDR3 loop spans 15 amino acids. The V gene end was trimmed by 5 bases and the J gene end by 6 bases; junction bases not matched to a gene: 5. CDR3 loop: CASSQGQGSNSPLHF. In DNA form, the CDR3 reads TGTGCCAGCAGTCAGGGACAGGGGAGTAATTCACCCCTCCACTTT.

This chain connects TRBV7-6 to TRBJ1-2, with 7 bases that match TRBD1. The CDR3 spans 12 residues. Germline CDR1 and CDR2: SGHVS and FNYEAQ. V trimming: 5 bases; J trimming: 8 bases; junction bases outside the gene matches: 5. DNA of the CDR3: TGTGCCAGCAGCACGGGGACAGCCGGCTACACCTTC. This encodes CASSTGTAGYTF.

V and J are TRBV5-4 and TRBJ2-6, with D maybe TRBD1 (6 bases). The germline gives CDR1 SGHNT, CDR2 YYREEE (reference sequence). V lost 4 bases to trimming and J lost 1 base, with 9 bases between them. This CDR3 is built from 15 residues. The CDR3 is CASSVTGSGANVLTF. The CDR3 nucleotides read TGTGCCAGCAGCGTTACAGGGTCTGGGGCCAACGTCCTGACTTTC.

The chain recombines TRBV4-2 with TRBJ1-5; D remains ambiguous. This CDR3 is built from 14 residues. Deletions cut 1 base from V and 3 bases from J, with 7 bases between. The germline gives CDR1 LGHNA, CDR2 YNFKEQ. CDR3 residues: CASSQGSDNQPQHF. CDR3 nucleotides: TGTGCCAGCAGCCAAGGTAGTGACAATCAGCCCCAGCATTTT.

The gene calls are TRBV5-1 and TRBJ2-1, with 13 nucleotides matching TRBD2. Trimming took 5 bases from V and 8 from J; bases not matched to a gene: 7. Germline values: CDR1 SGHRS, CDR2 YFSETQ. CDR3 length: 15 residues. As DNA, the CDR3 is TGCGCCAGCAGATTTGGGACTAGCGGGGCGGATGAGCAGTTCTTC. Protein sequence: CASRFGTSGADEQFF.

CDR3 loop: CASSGAGQISYNSPLHF. The CDR3 DNA reads TGTGCCAGCAGCGGGGCCGGACAGATCTCCTATAATTCACCCCTCCACTTT. The chain couples TRBV9 to TRBJ1-6, with D possibly being TRBD1 (6 bases). Germline V gene data show CDR1 as SGDLS and CDR2 as YYNGEE. V lost 3 bases and J lost 0, with 13 bases in between. The CDR3 runs 17 residues.

This sequence joins TRBV6-6 and TRBJ2-7, with TRBD1 matching 7 bases. V trimming: 1 base; J trimming: 10 bases; junction bases outside the gene matches: 4. Germline values: CDR1 MNHNY, CDR2 SVGAGI (reference sequence). The CDR3 is made up of 12 amino acids. The CDR3 loop reads CASSYLGDSQYF. CDR3 in DNA: TGTGCCAGCAGTTACTTGGGGGACAGCCAGTACTTC.